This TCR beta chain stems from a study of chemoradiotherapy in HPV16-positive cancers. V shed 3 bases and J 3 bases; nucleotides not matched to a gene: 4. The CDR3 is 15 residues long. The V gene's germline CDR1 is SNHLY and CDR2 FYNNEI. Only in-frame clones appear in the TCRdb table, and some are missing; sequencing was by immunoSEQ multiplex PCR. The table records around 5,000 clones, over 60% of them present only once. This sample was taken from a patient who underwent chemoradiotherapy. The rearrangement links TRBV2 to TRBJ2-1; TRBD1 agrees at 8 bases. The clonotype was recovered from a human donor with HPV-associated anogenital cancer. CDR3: CASSDQGAIYNEQFF. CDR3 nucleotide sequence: TGTGCCAGCAGTGACCAGGGGGCCATCTACAATGAGCAGTTCTTC. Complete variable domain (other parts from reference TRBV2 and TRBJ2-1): EPEVTQTPSHQVTQMGQEVILRCVPISNHLYFYWYRQILGQKVEFLVSFYNNEISEKSEIFDDQFSVERPDGSNFTLKIRSTKLEDSAMYFCASSDQGAIYNEQFFGPGTRLTVL.